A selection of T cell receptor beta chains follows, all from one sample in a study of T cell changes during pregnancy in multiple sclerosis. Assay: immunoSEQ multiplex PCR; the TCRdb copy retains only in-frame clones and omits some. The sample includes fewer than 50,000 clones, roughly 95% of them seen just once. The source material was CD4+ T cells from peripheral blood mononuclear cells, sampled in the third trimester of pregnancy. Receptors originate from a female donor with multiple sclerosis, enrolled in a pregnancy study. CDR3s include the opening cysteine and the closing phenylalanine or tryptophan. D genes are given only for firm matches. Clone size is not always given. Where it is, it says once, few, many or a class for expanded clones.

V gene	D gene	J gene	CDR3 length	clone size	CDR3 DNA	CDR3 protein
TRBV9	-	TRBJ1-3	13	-	TGTGCCAGCAATCCAGGGGCTGGAAACACCATATATTTT	CASNPGAGNTIYF
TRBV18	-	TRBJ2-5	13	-	TGTGCCAGCTCAAGATCAGGGGACGAGACCCAGTACTTC	CASSRSGDETQYF
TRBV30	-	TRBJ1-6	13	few	TGTGCCTGGAGTATAGGACAGAGTTCACCCCTCCACTTT	CAWSIGQSSPLHF
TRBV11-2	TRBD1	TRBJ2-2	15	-	TGTGCCAGCAGCTCACAAACAGGGGGCGACGGGGAGCTGTTTTTT	CASSSQTGGDGELFF
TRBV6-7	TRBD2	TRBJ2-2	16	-	TGTGCCAGCAGTGCACTAGCGGGTATGAACACCGGGGAGCTGTTTTTT	CASSALAGMNTGELFF
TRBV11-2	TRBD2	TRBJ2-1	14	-	TGTGCCAGCAGCTTAGCTAGCGGGATCAATGAGCAGTTCTTC	CASSLASGINEQFF
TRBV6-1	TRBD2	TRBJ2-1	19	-	TGTGCCAGCAGTGAGTTTGGGGAGCGGGGGGGAAGCTCCTACAATGAGCAGTTCTTC	CASSEFGERGGSSYNEQFF
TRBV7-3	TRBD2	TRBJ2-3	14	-	TGTGCCAGCAGCTTGGGACTAGCGTCAGATACGCAGTATTTT	CASSLGLASDTQYF
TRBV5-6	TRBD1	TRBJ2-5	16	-	TGTGCCAGCAGCTTGCACAGGCAAATCAGGGGGGAGACCCAGTACTTC	CASSLHRQIRGETQYF
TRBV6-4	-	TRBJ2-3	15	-	TGTGCCAGCAGTGACAATTTCGCCGGGGCAGATACGCAGTATTTT	CASSDNFAGADTQYF
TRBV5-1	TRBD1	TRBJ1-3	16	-	TGCGCCAGCAGCTTACGGACAGGACCCTCTGGAAACACCATATATTTT	CASSLRTGPSGNTIYF
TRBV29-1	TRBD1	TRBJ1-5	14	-	TGCAGCGTCGCAACAGGGGGCCGAGATCAGCCCCAGCATTTT	CSVATGGRDQPQHF
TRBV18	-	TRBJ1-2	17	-	TGTGCCAGCTCACCACTAATACGGGGAGGAACCGACTATGGCTACACCTTC	CASSPLIRGGTDYGYTF
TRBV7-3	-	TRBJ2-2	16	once	TGTGCCAGCAGCCCCAGCGGAGTCAGGAACACCGGGGAGCTGTTTTTT	CASSPSGVRNTGELFF
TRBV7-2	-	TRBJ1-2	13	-	TGTGCCAGCAGCTTGGGGGGAGTAAGTGGCTACACCTTC	CASSLGGVSGYTF
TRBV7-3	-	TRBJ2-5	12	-	TGTGCCAGCAGCTTAGCCGGAGAGACCCAGTACTTC	CASSLAGETQYF
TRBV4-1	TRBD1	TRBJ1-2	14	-	TGCGCCAGCAGCCAGGGTACAGGGGTTCGCGGCTACACCTTC	CASSQGTGVRGYTF
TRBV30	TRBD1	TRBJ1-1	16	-	TGTGCCTGGAGTGTCGGCTCGACAGGGATGAACACTGAAGCTTTCTTT	CAWSVGSTGMNTEAFF
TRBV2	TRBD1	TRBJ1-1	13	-	TGTGCCAGCAGTGTACAGGGGGCCACTGAAGCTTTCTTT	CASSVQGATEAFF
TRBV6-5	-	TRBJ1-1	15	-	TGTGCCAGCAGTTACTCAGGCAGTTCGGGGACTGAAGCTTTCTTT	CASSYSGSSGTEAFF
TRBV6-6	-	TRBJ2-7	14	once	TGTGCCAGCAGTTACGGCGGGATCGGGGTCGAGCAGTACTTC	CASSYGGIGVEQYF
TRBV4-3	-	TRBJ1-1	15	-	TGCGCCAGCAGCCCAAGGGGCGCGGTGAACACTGAAGCTTTCTTT	CASSPRGAVNTEAFF
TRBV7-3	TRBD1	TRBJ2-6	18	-	TGTGCCAGCAGCTTGATGGACAGGAGCTACTCTGGGGCCAACGTCCTGACTTTC	CASSLMDRSYSGANVLTF
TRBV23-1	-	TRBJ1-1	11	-	TGCGCCAGCAGCAGGGGAAAGGAAGCTTTCTTT	CASSRGKEAFF
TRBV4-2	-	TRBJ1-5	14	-	TGTGCCAGCAGCCAAGCAGGGGCAGGGCAGCCCCAGCATTTT	CASSQAGAGQPQHF
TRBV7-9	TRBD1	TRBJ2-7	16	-	TGTGCCAGCAGCTTTAAAGGACAGGGAAAGAAGAACGAGCAGTACTTC	CASSFKGQGKKNEQYF
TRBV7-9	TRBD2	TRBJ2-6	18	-	TGTGCCAGCAGCCCCGGGACTAGCGGGTTCTCTGGGGCCAACGTCCTGACTTTC	CASSPGTSGFSGANVLTF
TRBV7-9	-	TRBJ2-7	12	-	TGTGCCAGCAGCTTTCTCGGAGCCGAGCAGTACTTC	CASSFLGAEQYF
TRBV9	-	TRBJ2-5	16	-	TGTGCCAGCAGCGTAAGCCCCTTTGGCGGGGAGCAGACCCAGTACTTC	CASSVSPFGGEQTQYF
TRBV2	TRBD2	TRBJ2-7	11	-	TGTGCCAGCAAGATGGGGGGGGAGCAGTACTTC	CASKMGGEQYF
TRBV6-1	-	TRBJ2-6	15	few	TGTGCCAGCACCCAAGGAGCGTCTGGGGCCAACGTCCTGACTTTC	CASTQGASGANVLTF
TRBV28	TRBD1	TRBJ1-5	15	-	TGTGCCAGCAGTCCGGGACAGGGGCTTAGTCAGCCCCAGCATTTT	CASSPGQGLSQPQHF
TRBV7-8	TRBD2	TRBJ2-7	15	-	TGTGCCAGCAGCTTAGCTAGCGGGAGTACCAACGAGCAGTACTTC	CASSLASGSTNEQYF
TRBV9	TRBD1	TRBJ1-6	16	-	TGTGCCAGCAGCGTAGCTCAGGGGGCGAATAATTCACCCCTCCACTTT	CASSVAQGANNSPLHF
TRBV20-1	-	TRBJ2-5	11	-	TGCAGTGCTAGTGGAGGCCTACAATTCCACTTC	CSASGGLQFHF
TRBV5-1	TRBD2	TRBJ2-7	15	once	TGCGCCAGCAGCTTGGGAGGACTAGCGGGGAGGGAGCAGTACTTC	CASSLGGLAGREQYF
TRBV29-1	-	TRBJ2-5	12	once	TGCAGTGCCCGCTCAGGGGGGGAGACCCAGTACTTC	CSARSGGETQYF
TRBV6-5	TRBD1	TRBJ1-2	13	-	TGTGCCAGCAGTCCCGGGACAGGGGCTGGCTACACCTTC	CASSPGTGAGYTF
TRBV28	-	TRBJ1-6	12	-	TGTGCCAGCAGTTTACTCGGGTCACCCCTCCACTTT	CASSLLGSPLHF
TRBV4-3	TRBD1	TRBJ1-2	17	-	TGCGCCAGCAGCCAGGTCGTCGGACAGGGAATTAACTATGGCTACACCTTC	CASSQVVGQGINYGYTF
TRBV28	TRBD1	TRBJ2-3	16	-	TGTGCCAGCAGTTTTACCGGGACAGGGAACGTAGATACGCAGTATTTT	CASSFTGTGNVDTQYF
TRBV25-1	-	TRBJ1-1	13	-	TGTGCCAGCAGTGAATTATACGGGACAGAAGCTTTCTTT	CASSELYGTEAFF
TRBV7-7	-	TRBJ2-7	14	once	TGTGCTAGCAGCTTAAGTCAGGGGCTCTCCGAGCAGTACTTC	CASSLSQGLSEQYF
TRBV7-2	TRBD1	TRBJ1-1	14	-	TGTGCCAGCAGCGTAGGGGGGACAGGGGCTGAAGCTTTCTTT	CASSVGGTGAEAFF
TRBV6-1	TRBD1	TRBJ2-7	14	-	TGTGCCAGCAGTTCCCCGGGACAGGGGGCCGAGCAGTACTTC	CASSSPGQGAEQYF
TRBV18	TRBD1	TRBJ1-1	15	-	TGTGCCAGCTCACTCTGGGACAGGGGATCCACTGAAGCTTTCTTT	CASSLWDRGSTEAFF
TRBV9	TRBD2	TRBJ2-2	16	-	TGTGCCAGCAGCGTAGCAGGGACTAGAAGAGCCGGGGAGCTGTTTTTT	CASSVAGTRRAGELFF
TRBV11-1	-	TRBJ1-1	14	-	TGTGCCAGCAGCTCCTTAACTGCGGGCACTGAAGCTTTCTTT	CASSSLTAGTEAFF
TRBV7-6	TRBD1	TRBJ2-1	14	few	TGTGCCAGCAGCTTATTGGCAGGGGGCAATGAGCAGTTCTTC	CASSLLAGGNEQFF
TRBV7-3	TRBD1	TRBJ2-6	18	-	TGTGCCAGCAGCCGGACGATAGACAGGGGCGCTGGGGCCAACGTCCTGACTTTC	CASSRTIDRGAGANVLTF
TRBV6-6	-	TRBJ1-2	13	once	TGTGCCAGCAGTTACGCACAGGGTCTTGGCTACACCTTC	CASSYAQGLGYTF
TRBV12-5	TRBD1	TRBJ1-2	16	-	TGTGCTAGTGGTTTGGTGACACCGACAGGGGGCTATGGCTACACCTTC	CASGLVTPTGGYGYTF
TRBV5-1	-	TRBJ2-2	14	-	TGCGCCAGCAGCTTGGGGTTCGGCACCGGGGAGCTGTTTTTT	CASSLGFGTGELFF
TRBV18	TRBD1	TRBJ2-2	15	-	TGTGCCAGCTCACCGGGACAGGGGGACGCCGGGGAGCTGTTTTTT	CASSPGQGDAGELFF